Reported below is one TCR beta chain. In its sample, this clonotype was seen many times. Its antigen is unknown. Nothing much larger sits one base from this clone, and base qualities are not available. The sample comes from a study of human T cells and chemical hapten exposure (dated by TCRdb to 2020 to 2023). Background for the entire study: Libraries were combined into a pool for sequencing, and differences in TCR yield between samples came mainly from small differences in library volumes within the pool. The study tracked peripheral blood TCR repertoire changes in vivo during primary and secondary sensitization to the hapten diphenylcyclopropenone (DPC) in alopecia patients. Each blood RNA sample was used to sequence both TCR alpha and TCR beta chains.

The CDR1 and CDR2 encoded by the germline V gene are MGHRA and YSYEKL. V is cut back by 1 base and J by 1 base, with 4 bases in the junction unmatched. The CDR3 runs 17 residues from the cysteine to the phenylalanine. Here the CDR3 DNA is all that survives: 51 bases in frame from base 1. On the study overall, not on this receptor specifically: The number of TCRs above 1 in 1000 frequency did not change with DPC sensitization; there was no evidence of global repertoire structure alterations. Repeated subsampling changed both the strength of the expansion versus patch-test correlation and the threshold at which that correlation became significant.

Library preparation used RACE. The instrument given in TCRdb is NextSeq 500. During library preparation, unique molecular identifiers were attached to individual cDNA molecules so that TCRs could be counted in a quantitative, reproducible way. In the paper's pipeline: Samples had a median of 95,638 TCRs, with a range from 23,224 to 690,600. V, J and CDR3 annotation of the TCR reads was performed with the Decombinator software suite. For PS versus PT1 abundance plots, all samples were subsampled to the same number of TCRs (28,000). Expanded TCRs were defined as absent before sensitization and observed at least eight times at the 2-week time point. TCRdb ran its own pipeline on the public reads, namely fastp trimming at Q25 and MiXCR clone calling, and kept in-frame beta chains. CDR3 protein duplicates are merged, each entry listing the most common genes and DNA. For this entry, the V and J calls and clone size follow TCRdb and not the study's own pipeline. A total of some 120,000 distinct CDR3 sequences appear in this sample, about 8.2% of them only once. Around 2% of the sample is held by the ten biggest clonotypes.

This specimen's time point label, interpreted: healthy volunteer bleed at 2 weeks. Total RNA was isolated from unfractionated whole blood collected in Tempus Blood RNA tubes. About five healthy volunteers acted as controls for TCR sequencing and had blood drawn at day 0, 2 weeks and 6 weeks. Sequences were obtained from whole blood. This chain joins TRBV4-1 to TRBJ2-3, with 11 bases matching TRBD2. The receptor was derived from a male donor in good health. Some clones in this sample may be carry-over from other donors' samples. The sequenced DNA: TGCGCCAGCAGCCAAGTAGCGGGAGGGCCTGGCACAGATACGCAGTATTTT. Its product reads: CASSQVAGGPGTDTQYF.